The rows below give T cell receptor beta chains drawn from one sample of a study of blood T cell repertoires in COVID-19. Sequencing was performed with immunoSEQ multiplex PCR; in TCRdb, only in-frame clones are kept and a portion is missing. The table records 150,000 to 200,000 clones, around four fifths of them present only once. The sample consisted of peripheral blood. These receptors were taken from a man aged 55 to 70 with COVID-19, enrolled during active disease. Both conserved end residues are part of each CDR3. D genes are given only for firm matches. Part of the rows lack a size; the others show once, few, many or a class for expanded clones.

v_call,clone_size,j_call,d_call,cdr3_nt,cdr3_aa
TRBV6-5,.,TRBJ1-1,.,TGTGCCAGCAGTTACTCGGGGGGGTCGAACACTGAAGCTTTCTTT,CASSYSGGSNTEAFF
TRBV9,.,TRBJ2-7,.,TGTGCCAGCAGCCTAACAGGGAGACCCTACGAGCAGTACTTC,CASSLTGRPYEQYF
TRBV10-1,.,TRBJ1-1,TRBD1,TGCGCCAGCAGTAGGACAGGGGGCACTGAAGCTTTCTTT,CASSRTGGTEAFF
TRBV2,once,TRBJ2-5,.,TGTGCCAGCAGTGTTAAAGAGACCCAGTACTTC,CASSVKETQYF
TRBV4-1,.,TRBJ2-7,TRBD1,TGCGCCAGCAGCCTATCGACAGGGGGCTACGAGCAGTACTTC,CASSLSTGGYEQYF
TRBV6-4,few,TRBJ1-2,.,TGTGCCAGCAGTGACAATACCGGGACTAACTATGGCTACACCTTC,CASSDNTGTNYGYTF
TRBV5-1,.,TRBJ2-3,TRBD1,TGCGCCAGCAGCCAGGGACAGGGTCTACCAGATACGCAGTATTTT,CASSQGQGLPDTQYF
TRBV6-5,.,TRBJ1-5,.,TGTGCCAGCAGTTATCGGGATTCGCAGCCCCAGCATTTT,CASSYRDSQPQHF
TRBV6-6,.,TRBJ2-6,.,TGTGCCAGCAGTCCGGCCGGGACACGGATCTCTGGGGCCAACGTCCTGACTTTC,CASSPAGTRISGANVLTF
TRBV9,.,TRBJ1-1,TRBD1,TGTGCCAGCAGCGTACAGGGGGCGAACACTGAAGCTTTCTTT,CASSVQGANTEAFF
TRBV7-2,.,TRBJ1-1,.,TGTGCCAGCAGCTATCCCGGGACACTGAACACTGAAGCTTTCTTT,CASSYPGTLNTEAFF
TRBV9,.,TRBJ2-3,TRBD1,TGTGCCAGCAGCGTTTTAGTCGGGACAGAGACAGATACGCAGTATTTT,CASSVLVGTETDTQYF
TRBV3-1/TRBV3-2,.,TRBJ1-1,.,TGTGCCAGCAGCCAAGTCTCCGTGAACACTGAAGCTTTCTTT,CASSQVSVNTEAFF
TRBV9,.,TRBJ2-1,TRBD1,TGTGCCAGCAGCGTATCGAGACAGGGTTACAATGAGCAGTTCTTC,CASSVSRQGYNEQFF
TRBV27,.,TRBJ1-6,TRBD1,TGTGCCAGCAGAAGAACAGGGGAAATTTCACCCCTCCACTTT,CASRRTGEISPLHF
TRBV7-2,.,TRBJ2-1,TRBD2,TGTGCCAGCAGCTTAGCTTATTCCCCCCGGCTAGCGGTCTCCTACAATGAGCAGTTCTTC,CASSLAYSPRLAVSYNEQFF
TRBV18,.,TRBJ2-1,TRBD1,TGTGCCAGCTCACCACTCGTAGAGGGGGCCCGGAATGAGCAGTTCTTC,CASSPLVEGARNEQFF
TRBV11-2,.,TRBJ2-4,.,TGTGCCAGCAGCCATGAAAACATTCAGTACTTC,CASSHENIQYF
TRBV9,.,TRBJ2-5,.,TGTGCCAGCAGCGTAGATGGGACACCTCAAGAGACCCAGTACTTC,CASSVDGTPQETQYF
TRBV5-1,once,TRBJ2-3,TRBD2,TGCGCCAGCAGCTGGGGACTAGCGGGAGCGTGGGATACGCAGTATTTT,CASSWGLAGAWDTQYF
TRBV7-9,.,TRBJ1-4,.,TGTGCCAGCAGCTTAAAGTCCACAAGAAATGAAAAACTGTTTTTT,CASSLKSTRNEKLFF
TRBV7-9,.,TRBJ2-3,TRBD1,TGTGCCAGCAGCTTACAGACAGGGGGCGATACGCAGTATTTT,CASSLQTGGDTQYF
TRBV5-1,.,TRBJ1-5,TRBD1,TGCGCCAGCAGCTTGGGACAGGGCCAGCCCCAGCATTTT,CASSLGQGQPQHF
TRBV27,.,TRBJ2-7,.,TGTGCCAGCAGGGGTCCGGGATACGAGCAGTACTTC,CASRGPGYEQYF
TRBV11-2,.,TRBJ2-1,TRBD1,TGTGCCAGTGCGACAGGGTTAGGCAATGAGCAGTTCTTC,CASATGLGNEQFF
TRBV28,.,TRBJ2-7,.,TGTGCCAGCACCCCCCTGGGCAGGGCGCCCTACGAGCAGTACTTC,CASTPLGRAPYEQYF
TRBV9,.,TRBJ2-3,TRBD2,TGTGCCAGCAGCGTAGGACTAGCGGGTCCCACAGATACGCAGTATTTT,CASSVGLAGPTDTQYF
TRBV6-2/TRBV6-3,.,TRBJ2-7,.,TGTGCCAGCAGTGACGGGAGTTCCTACGAGCAGTACTTC,CASSDGSSYEQYF
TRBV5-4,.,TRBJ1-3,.,TGTGCCAGCAGCTGGACAGATAGAGGCTCTGGAAACACCATATATTTT,CASSWTDRGSGNTIYF
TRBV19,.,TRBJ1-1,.,TGTGCCAGTCACCCCGGGGGGCACACTGAAGCTTTCTTT,CASHPGGHTEAFF
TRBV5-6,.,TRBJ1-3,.,TGTGCCAGCAGCTTGGCTGTTGGGGCGGGGAGATCTGGAAACACCATATATTTT,CASSLAVGAGRSGNTIYF
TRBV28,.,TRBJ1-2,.,TGTGCCAGCAGCCCTGACATCTATGGCTACACCTTC,CASSPDIYGYTF
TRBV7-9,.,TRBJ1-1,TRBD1,TGTGCCAGCAGCAAGGGACAGGTGAACACTGAAGCTTTCTTT,CASSKGQVNTEAFF
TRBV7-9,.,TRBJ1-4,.,TGTGCCAGCGCGAGGGGGGGCTTCGGTGAAAAACTGTTTTTT,CASARGGFGEKLFF
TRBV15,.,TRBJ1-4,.,TGTGCCACCAGCAGAGGACAGCCAACTAATGAAAAACTGTTTTTT,CATSRGQPTNEKLFF
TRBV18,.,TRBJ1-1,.,TGTGCCAGCTATACGGGACATCTGAACACTGAAGCTTTCTTT,CASYTGHLNTEAFF
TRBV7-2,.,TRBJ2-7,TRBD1,TGTGCCAGCAGCGAGGGACAGGGCCCCTACGAGCAGTACTTC,CASSEGQGPYEQYF
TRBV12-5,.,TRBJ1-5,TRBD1,TGTGCTAGTGGTCTAGGGACAGGGGGCGGCCTTGATCAGCCCCAGCATTTT,CASGLGTGGGLDQPQHF
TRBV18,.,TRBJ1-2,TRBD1,TGTGCCAGCTCAACGACAGGGAACTATGGCTACACCTTC,CASSTTGNYGYTF
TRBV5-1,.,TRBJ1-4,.,TGCGCCAGCAGCTTTGGCAGCTCGGGGGAAAAACTGTTTTTT,CASSFGSSGEKLFF